This TCR beta chain was sequenced during a study of cytomegalovirus exposure and HLA in healthy donors. Study findings and constraints: In vitro, three CMV-associated chains proved specific for CMV antigens. The authors later found TCR association rates varying by HLA locus, with DRB1 most and HLA-C fewest.

Germline values: CDR1 MNHEY, CDR2 SVGAGI. The V gene lost 7 bases and the J gene lost 8 bases, with 14 bases spanning the gap. This CDR3 contains 12 residues. In the PCR, 60 Vbeta and 13 Jbeta primers were used. This table comes from immunoSEQ multiplex PCR, and its TCRdb copy is limited to in-frame clones, with some not included. The table records about 140,000 clones, 80% of them present only once. The sample holds a few counts of this clone. What it binds is unknown. The source is a man in his forties or fifties in good health and CMV-seropositive. The chain recombines TRBV6-5 with TRBJ1-2; TRBD1 might be the D (6 bases). The sequenced sample consisted of PBMCs. CDR3 sequence reads: CASKAGVDGYTF. In DNA form, the CDR3 reads TGTGCCAGCAAGGCAGGGGTAGACGGCTACACCTTC.